Listed below are T cell receptor beta chains from one sample, sequenced in a study of blood T cell repertoires in COVID-19. TCRdb's copy holds only in-frame clones and misses some; the assay was immunoSEQ multiplex PCR. The sample has 90,000 to 120,000 clones; roughly 80% are singletons. The sample taken for sequencing was peripheral blood. These receptors all come from a man aged 70-80 years with active or convalescent COVID-19. Each CDR3 is given with its conserved first and last residue. D genes are given only for firm matches.

len: 15
v_gene: TRBV18
j_gene: TRBJ2-3
d_gene: TRBD2
CDR3nt: TGTGCCAGCTCACCCCGAGCGGGAGGATCAGATACGCAGTATTTT
CDR3aa: CASSPRAGGSDTQYF

len: 16
v_gene: TRBV19
j_gene: TRBJ2-2
d_gene: .
CDR3nt: TGTGCCAGTACCAAGCAGCGTACAGGGAACACCGGGGAGCTGTTTTTT
CDR3aa: CASTKQRTGNTGELFF

len: 16
v_gene: TRBV13
j_gene: TRBJ1-1
d_gene: .
CDR3nt: TGTGCCAGCAGCTTCATGAGGGCAACCATGAACACTGAAGCTTTCTTT
CDR3aa: CASSFMRATMNTEAFF

len: 14
v_gene: TRBV18
j_gene: TRBJ2-4
d_gene: .
CDR3nt: TGTGCCAGCTCACCTCCCGGGACAAAAAACATTCAGTACTTC
CDR3aa: CASSPPGTKNIQYF

len: 13
v_gene: TRBV20-1
j_gene: TRBJ1-5
d_gene: .
CDR3nt: TGCAGTGCTAGTTCGCAGAATAATCAGCCCCAGCATTTT
CDR3aa: CSASSQNNQPQHF

len: 14
v_gene: TRBV13
j_gene: TRBJ1-3
d_gene: .
CDR3nt: TGTGCCAGCAGCTTACCCCCTACCTTGGACACCATATATTTT
CDR3aa: CASSLPPTLDTIYF

len: 17
v_gene: TRBV7-9
j_gene: TRBJ2-1
d_gene: TRBD1
CDR3nt: TGTGCCAGCAGCTCACAAGGGGGCTCCTCCTCCTACAATGAGCAGTTCTTC
CDR3aa: CASSSQGGSSSYNEQFF

len: 17
v_gene: TRBV27
j_gene: TRBJ2-7
d_gene: TRBD1
CDR3nt: TGTGCCAGCAGCCCTTACCTCTTTCGAGACAGGGCCCACGAGCAGTACTTC
CDR3aa: CASSPYLFRDRAHEQYF

len: 15
v_gene: TRBV4-2
j_gene: TRBJ2-7
d_gene: TRBD2
CDR3nt: TGTGCCAGCAGCCGGGGGACTAGCGGGTCCTACGAGCAGTACTTC
CDR3aa: CASSRGTSGSYEQYF

len: 13
v_gene: TRBV12-3/TRBV12-4
j_gene: TRBJ1-4
d_gene: .
CDR3nt: TGTGCCAGCACCAAGGGGGATTGGGAAAAACTGTTTTTT
CDR3aa: CASTKGDWEKLFF

len: 15
v_gene: TRBV10-1
j_gene: TRBJ2-3
d_gene: TRBD1
CDR3nt: TGCGCCAGCAGTGCGACAGGGGGAAAGGCAGATACGCAGTATTTT
CDR3aa: CASSATGGKADTQYF

len: 12
v_gene: TRBV6-5
j_gene: TRBJ2-7
d_gene: .
CDR3nt: TGTGCCAGCGGTTCTTCAGGCTACGAGCAGTACTTC
CDR3aa: CASGSSGYEQYF

len: 15
v_gene: TRBV10-1
j_gene: TRBJ2-1
d_gene: TRBD2
CDR3nt: TGCGCCAGCAGTGAGTGGGCGGGGGGGCCAAATGAGCAGTTCTTC
CDR3aa: CASSEWAGGPNEQFF

len: 15
v_gene: TRBV27
j_gene: TRBJ1-2
d_gene: TRBD1
CDR3nt: TGTGCCAGCAGTCCCGGACAGGGGTTTATCTATGGCTACACCTTC
CDR3aa: CASSPGQGFIYGYTF